The 16 T cell receptor beta chains presented below share a single source sample, sequenced in a study of CD8+ T cells in alopecia areata (dated by TCRdb to the late 2010s). What the time point label conveys for this sample: roughly 24 weeks on oral tofacitinib. The sample's treatment or condition label is to be understood as: oral pan-JAK inhibitor, 5-10 mg twice daily. Library preparation used the immunoSEQ multiplex PCR assay. To provide template for TCR sequencing, every sample had RNA extracted and reverse transcribed into cDNA. The table was pulled from immuneACCESS by TCRdb, which kept in-frame rearrangements only. Such tables lose some clones; where checked, under half of the loss comes from unresolved V genes, and the rest has no known cause. This sample lists more than 90,000 clones; approximately 54% were detected once. 12% of the sample is held by the ten biggest clonotypes. The input for sequencing was CD8+ T cells sorted from blood, taken at week 24, from a patient treated with tofacitinib. These receptors all come from a human donor with alopecia areata.

The V call is TRBV30, the J call TRBJ1-1; TRBD1 is a possible D gene (5 bases). The CDR3 is 14 residues long. Germline V gives CDR1 GTSNPN, CDR2 SVGIG (reference sequence). Between the trimmed V and J ends, which lost 3 bases and 3 bases, there was a span of 14 bases. The CDR3 here is CAWSFGAGDTEAFF. CDR3 DNA: TGTGCCTGGAGCTTTGGGGCGGGGGACACTGAAGCTTTCTTT.

This clone occurred once. V is TRBV5-1 and J is TRBJ2-7; tentatively, D is TRBD1 (6 bases). The CDR3 covers 14 residues. Germline lookup yields CDR1 SGHRS and CDR2 YFSETQ. V dropped 0 bases and J dropped 3 bases, with 10 bases sitting between them. The CDR3 DNA follows: TGCGCCAGCAGCTTGGACAGGGCCAGCTACGAGCAGTACTTC. Translated: CASSLDRASYEQYF.

The CDR3 DNA follows: TGTGCCAGCAGCCCAAGTGGCTCGCCACGGGATGGCTACACCTTC. Translating it yields CASSPSGSPRDGYTF. The chain combines TRBV7-6 with TRBJ1-2; the D is unclear. Germline V CDR1 and CDR2: SGHVS, FNYEAQ. Trimming removed 5 bases at V and 6 bases at J, with 19 bases between. CDR3 length: 15 amino acids.

The chain links TRBV30 to TRBJ2-3, with TRBD2 identical over 9 bases. Germline V lookup: CDR1 GTSNPN, CDR2 SVGIG (reference sequence). This CDR3 is built from 17 residues. V shed 0 bases, J shed 4 bases, and the junction held 11 bases outside the gene matches. The CDR3, as DNA: TGTGCCTGGAGTGTACTGGGCGGGGGGGCCGATGCAGATACGCAGTATTTT. Amino acid sequence: CAWSVLGGGADADTQYF.

Only a few counts were recorded for this clone. This same CDR3 is encoded by further DNA sequences in the sample. The chain carries TRBV6-6 and TRBJ2-7, with unresolved D. From germline, CDR1 is MNHNY and CDR2 SVGAGI (reference sequence). The CDR3 has 13 residues. Trimming shortened V by 0 bases and J by 3 bases, and 6 bases separated the two germline ends. CDR3: CASSYSIGYEQYF. CDR3 in DNA: TGTGCCAGCAGTTACTCGATCGGCTACGAGCAGTACTTC.

The chain couples TRBV29-1 to TRBJ2-7; D is possibly TRBD1 or TRBD2 (5 bases each). V lost 6 bases and J lost 3, with 12 bases in between. The CDR3 runs 12 residues. Germline V gives CDR1 SQVTM, CDR2 ANQGSEA. Here the CDR3 DNA reads TGCAGCGTCCTAGGGACGGGCTACGAGCAGTACTTC. Translating gives CSVLGTGYEQYF.

The chain carries TRBV29-1 and TRBJ2-7, with D tentatively TRBD2 (6 bases). V lost 7 bases and J 4 bases, leaving 17 bases between the germline ends. The CDR3 spans 13 residues. From germline, CDR1 is SQVTM and CDR2 ANQGSEA. In nucleotides, the CDR3 is TGCAGCGCCGAGGGCGAGGGGACTTACGAGCAGTACTTC. Protein product: CSAEGEGTYEQYF.

The chain couples TRBV9 to TRBJ2-2, with 7 bases matching TRBD1. V was clipped by 3 bases and J by 4 bases; unmatched bases: 0. The CDR3 sequence is 13 residues long. CDR1 SGDLS and CDR2 YYNGEE come from the germline V gene. The CDR3 here is CASSGQGTGELFF. In DNA form, the CDR3 reads TGTGCCAGCAGCGGACAGGGCACCGGGGAGCTGTTTTTT.

The rearrangement uses TRBV11-2 and TRBJ1-1; D is uncertain. V shed 5 bases and J shed 4 bases, with 8 bases lying between them. CDR1 SGHAT and CDR2 FQNNGV come from the germline V gene. This CDR3 is 12 amino acids long. The CDR3 coding sequence is TGTGCCAGCAGCCCACGGTCCACTGAAGCTTTCTTT. It translates to CASSPRSTEAFF. The whole variable domain, filled in from reference TRBV11-2 and TRBJ1-1, reads EAGVAQSPRYKIIEKRQSVAFWCNPISGHATLYWYQQILGQGPKLLIQFQNNGVVDDSQLPKDRFSAERLKGVDSTLKIQPAKLEDSAVYLCASSPRSTEAFFGQGTRLTVV.

This clone turned up a few times. This chain links TRBV27 with TRBJ1-1; D may be TRBD1 (5 bases). Germline CDR1 reads MNHEY; CDR2 reads SMNVEV (reference sequence). V lost 1 base and J lost 5, with 17 bases in between. This CDR3 has 16 amino acids. CDR3 protein: CASSLWSPGVGTEAFF. CDR3 DNA: TGTGCCAGCAGTTTATGGTCCCCGGGGGTTGGAACTGAAGCTTTCTTT.

This sequence joins TRBV29-1 and TRBJ2-2, with D perhaps TRBD1 or TRBD2 (5 bases each). V was pared by 7 bases and J by 6 bases, with 12 bases between. The CDR3 extends over 12 amino acids. Germline V gene sequence: CDR1 SQVTM, CDR2 ANQGSEA. The CDR3 DNA reads TGCAGCGGTCTCGGGGACGCCGGGGAGCTGTTTTTT. Translation gives CSGLGDAGELFF.

V and J are TRBV9 and TRBJ2-2; D remains unclear. The V and J ends lost 4 bases and 1 base respectively, with 2 bases between them. There are 12 residues in the CDR3. The germline V gene has CDR1 SGDLS and CDR2 YYNGEE. CDR3 DNA: TGTGCCAGCAGCAGGAACACCGGGGAGCTGTTTTTT. It specifies CASSRNTGELFF.

The chain couples TRBV12-5 to TRBJ1-5; D remains unclear. With 6 bases removed from V and 2 bases from J, the gap between germline ends came to 14 bases. Germline V CDR1 and CDR2: LGHNT, FRNRAP. The CDR3 extends over 15 amino acids. The CDR3: CASGIGGLGNQPQHF. The DNA of the CDR3 is TGTGCTAGTGGCATAGGTGGGCTGGGCAATCAGCCCCAGCATTTT.

The J gene is TRBJ1-2, the V gene TRBV27, with TRBD1 as a possible D gene (5 bases). This CDR3 region has 13 residues. The V end was cut by 1 base, the J end by 4 bases, with 7 bases between. CDR1 is MNHEY and CDR2 is SMNVEV in the germline V gene (reference sequence). The chain's CDR3 is CASSLWGPYGYTF. The DNA of the CDR3 is TGTGCCAGCAGTTTATGGGGCCCCTATGGCTACACCTTC.

This clone was found once. CDR3 coding DNA: TGCGCCAGCAGCTTCTCTGGACAGGGTCCTACTGGTCTCTACGAGCAGTACTTC. Translating gives CASSFSGQGPTGLYEQYF. This rearrangement joins TRBV5-1 to TRBJ2-7; 8 bases match TRBD1. The CDR3 length is 18 residues. V trimming: 2 bases; J trimming: 3 bases; junction bases outside the gene matches: 16. Germline values: CDR1 SGHRS, CDR2 YFSETQ.

This clone is a singleton in its sample. The V gene is TRBV7-8, the J gene TRBJ2-7, with a possible D match to TRBD2 (6 bases). CDR3 length: 13 amino acids. In germline, CDR1 is SGHVS, CDR2 FQNEAQ. V was trimmed by 7 bases and J by 3 bases, leaving 13 bases between them. Written as DNA, the CDR3 is TGTGCCAGCACCCTTAGGGGAGGCTACGAGCAGTACTTC. Translation: CASTLRGGYEQYF.